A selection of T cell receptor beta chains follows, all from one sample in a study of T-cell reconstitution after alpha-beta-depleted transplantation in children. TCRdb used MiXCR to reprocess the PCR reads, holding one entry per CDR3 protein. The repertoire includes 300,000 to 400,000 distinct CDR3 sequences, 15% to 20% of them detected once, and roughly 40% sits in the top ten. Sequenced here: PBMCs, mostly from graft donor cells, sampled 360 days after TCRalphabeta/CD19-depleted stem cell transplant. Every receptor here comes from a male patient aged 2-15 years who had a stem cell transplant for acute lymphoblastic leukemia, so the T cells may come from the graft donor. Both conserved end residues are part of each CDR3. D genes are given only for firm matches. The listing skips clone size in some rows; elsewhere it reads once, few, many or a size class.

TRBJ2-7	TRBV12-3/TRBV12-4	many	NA	CASSLTAAAPYF	TGTGCCAGCAGTTTAACGGCGGCAGCCCCGTACTTC
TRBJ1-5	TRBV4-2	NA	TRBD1	CASSQSRIPHRGRGYSNQPQHF	TGTGCCAGCAGCCAATCCAGAATACCACACAGGGGAAGAGGGTATAGCAATCAGCCCCAGCATTTT
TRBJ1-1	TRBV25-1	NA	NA	CASSEWGVETEAFF	TGTGCCAGCAGTGAATGGGGGGTGGAGACTGAAGCTTTCTTT
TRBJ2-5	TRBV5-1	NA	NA	CASSLVAYQETQYF	TGCGCCAGCAGCTTGGTGGCGTACCAAGAGACCCAGTACTTC
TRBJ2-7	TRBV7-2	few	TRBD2	CASSLAPSGRSYEQYF	TGTGCCAGCAGCTTAGCCCCTAGCGGGAGATCCTACGAGCAGTACTTC
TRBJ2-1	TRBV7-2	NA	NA	CASSFSGASSYNEQFF	TGTGCCAGCAGCTTTTCTGGAGCCAGCTCCTACAATGAGCAGTTCTTC
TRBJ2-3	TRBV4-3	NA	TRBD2	CASSQQLAGDTQYF	TGCGCCAGCAGTCAACAACTAGCGGGAGATACGCAGTATTTT
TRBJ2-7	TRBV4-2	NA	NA	CASSQDGWAGLYYEQYF	TGTGCCAGCAGCCAAGACGGTTGGGCGGGATTATATTACGAGCAGTACTTC
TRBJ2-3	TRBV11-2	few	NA	CASSYVFRQGTWSWTDTQYF	TGTGCCAGCAGCTACGTATTTCGGCAGGGTACTTGGTCATGGACAGATACGCAGTATTTT
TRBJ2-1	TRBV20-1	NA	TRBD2	CSARDRGSGRGYNEQFF	TGCAGTGCTAGAGATCGGGGTAGCGGGAGAGGCTACAATGAGCAGTTCTTC
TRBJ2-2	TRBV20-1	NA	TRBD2	CSASPGAGGTGELFF	TGCAGTGCCTCCCCGGGGGCGGGAGGGACCGGGGAGCTGTTTTTT
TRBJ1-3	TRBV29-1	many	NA	CSVGANFGNTIYF	TGCAGCGTTGGGGCCAACTTTGGAAACACCATATATTTT
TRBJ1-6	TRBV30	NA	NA	CAWSTDGGGSPLHF	TGTGCCTGGAGCACGGACGGAGGCGGTTCACCCCTCCACTTT
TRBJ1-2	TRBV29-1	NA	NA	CSVEELGGIYGYTF	TGCAGCGTTGAAGAATTAGGCGGTATCTATGGCTACACCTTC
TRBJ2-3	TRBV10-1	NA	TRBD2	CASSEWPSGNTDTQYF	TGCGCCAGCAGTGAGTGGCCTAGCGGAAACACAGATACGCAGTATTTT
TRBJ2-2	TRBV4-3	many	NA	CASSQEITGELFF	TGCGCCAGCAGCCAAGAAATTACCGGGGAGCTGTTTTTT
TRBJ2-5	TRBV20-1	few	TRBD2	CSATTSGSETQYF	TGCAGTGCCACGACTAGCGGGAGTGAGACCCAGTACTTC
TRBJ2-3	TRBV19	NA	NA	CASSINRGGPSTDTQYF	TGTGCCAGTAGTATAAACCGAGGAGGCCCTAGCACAGATACGCAGTATTTT
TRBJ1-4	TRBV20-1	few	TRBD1	CSATSRQGDEKLFF	TGCAGTGCTACATCCCGACAGGGGGATGAAAAACTGTTTTTT
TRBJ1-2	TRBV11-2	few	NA	CASSLVLQGGYTF	TGTGCCAGCAGCTTAGTGCTCCAGGGTGGCTACACCTTC
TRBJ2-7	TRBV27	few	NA	CASSSHPYEQYF	TGTGCCAGCAGTTCTCACCCCTACGAGCAGTACTTC
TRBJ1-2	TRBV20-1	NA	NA	CSARNRGTATPNYGYTF	TGCAGTGCTAGAAATAGAGGGACCGCCACTCCTAACTATGGCTACACCTTC
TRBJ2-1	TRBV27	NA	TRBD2	CASSLWASGNEQFF	TGTGCCAGCTCTTTGTGGGCTAGCGGGAATGAGCAGTTCTTC
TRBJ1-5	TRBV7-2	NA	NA	CASSQGQSNQPQHF	TGTGCCAGCAGTCAAGGACAGAGCAATCAGCCCCAGCATTTT
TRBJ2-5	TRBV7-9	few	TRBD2	CASSLLAGGDQETQYF	TGTGCCAGCAGCTTGTTAGCGGGAGGGGACCAAGAGACCCAGTACTTC
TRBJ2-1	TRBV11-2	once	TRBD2	CASSRGSPSYNEQFF	TGTGCCAGCAGCCGCGGGAGCCCCTCTTACAATGAGCAGTTCTTC
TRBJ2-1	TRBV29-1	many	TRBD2	CSVDGGGPGEQFF	TGCAGCGTTGACGGGGGAGGGCCCGGGGAGCAGTTCTTC
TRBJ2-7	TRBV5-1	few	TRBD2	CASRGTSDYEQYF	TGCGCCAGCAGGGGGACTAGTGACTACGAGCAGTACTTC
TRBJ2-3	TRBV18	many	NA	CASLRGGPTDTQYF	TGTGCCAGCCTTCGTGGAGGGCCAACAGATACGCAGTATTTT
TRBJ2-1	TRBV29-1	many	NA	CSVGTGLVYNEQFF	TGCAGCGTTGGAACAGGGCTCGTCTACAATGAGCAGTTCTTC
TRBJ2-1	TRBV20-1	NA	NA	CSATGPDSYNEQFF	TGCAGCGCTACGGGACCAGACTCCTACAATGAGCAGTTCTTC
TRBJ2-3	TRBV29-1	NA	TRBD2	CSDDKGLAGPSDTQYF	TGCAGCGATGATAAGGGACTAGCGGGACCCTCCGATACGCAGTATTTT
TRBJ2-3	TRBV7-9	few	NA	CASTPDGGSLTDTQYF	TGTGCCAGCACCCCCGATGGGGGTAGCCTCACAGATACGCAGTATTTT